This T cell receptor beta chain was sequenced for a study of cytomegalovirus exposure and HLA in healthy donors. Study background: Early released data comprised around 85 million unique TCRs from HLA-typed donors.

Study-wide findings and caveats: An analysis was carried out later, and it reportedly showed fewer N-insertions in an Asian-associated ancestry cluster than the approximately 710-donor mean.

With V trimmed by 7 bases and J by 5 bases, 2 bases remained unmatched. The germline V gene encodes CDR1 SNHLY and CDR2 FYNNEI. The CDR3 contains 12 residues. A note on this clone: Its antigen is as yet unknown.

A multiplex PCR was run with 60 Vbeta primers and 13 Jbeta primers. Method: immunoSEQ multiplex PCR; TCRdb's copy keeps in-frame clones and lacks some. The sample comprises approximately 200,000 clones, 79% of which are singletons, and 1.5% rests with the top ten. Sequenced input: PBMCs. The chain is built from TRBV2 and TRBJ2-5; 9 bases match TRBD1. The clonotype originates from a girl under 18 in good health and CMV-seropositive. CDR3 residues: CASTDRGETQYF. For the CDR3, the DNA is TGTGCCAGCACAGACAGGGGGGAGACCCAGTACTTC.